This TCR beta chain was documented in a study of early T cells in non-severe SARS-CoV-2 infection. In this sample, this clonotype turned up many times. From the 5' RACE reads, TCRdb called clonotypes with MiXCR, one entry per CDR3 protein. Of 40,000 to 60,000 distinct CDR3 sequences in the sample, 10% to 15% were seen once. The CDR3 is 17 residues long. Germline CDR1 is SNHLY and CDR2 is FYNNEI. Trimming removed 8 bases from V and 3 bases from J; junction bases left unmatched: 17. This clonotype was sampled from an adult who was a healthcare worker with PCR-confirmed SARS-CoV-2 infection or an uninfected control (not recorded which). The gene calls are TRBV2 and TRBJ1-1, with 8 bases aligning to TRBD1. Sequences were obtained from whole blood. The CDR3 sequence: CASRRGAGGMLDTEAFF. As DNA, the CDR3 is TGTGCCAGCCGTAGGGGGGCAGGGGGCATGTTGGACACTGAAGCTTTCTTT.